These 3 T cell receptor beta chains share one sample of origin, sequenced in a study of T cells in Graves' hyperthyroidism and ophthalmopathy. There were TCR beta CDR3 regions amplified from RNA transcripts. Researchers ran a first-round RT-PCR on the TCR CDR3 using the HTBI primer set. A single record per CDR3 protein comes from TCRdb applying MiXCR to the multiplex PCR reads. The repertoire has 450,000 to 700,000 distinct CDR3 sequences, roughly 46% of them found once; the top ten carry roughly 19%. Sequencing input: peripheral blood or thyroid tissue (not recorded which). These receptors came from an adult woman with Graves' disease, either hyperthyroidism or ophthalmopathy (not recorded which).

With respect to this clonotype: Germline is not matched at one junction end, which may reflect a read error. The V and J genes are TRBV7-9 and TRBJ1-6, with no clear D. Germline CDR1 and CDR2: SEHNR and FQNEAQ (reference sequence). This CDR3 spans 12 amino acids. For the CDR3, the DNA is TGCGCCAGCAGCCAAGATCCCGGACCCCTCCACTTT. This sequence encodes CASSQDPGPLHF.

This clonotype was detected many times. This chain links TRBV7-9 with TRBJ1-1; no reliable D call. CDR3 length equals 14 residues. Germline loops: CDR1 SEHNR, CDR2 FQNEAQ (reference sequence). The V end lost 5 bases, the J end lost 0 bases, and 10 bases lay between the germline ends. The CDR3 loop reads CASSPAGMNTEAFF. CDR3 sequence (DNA): TGTGCCAGCAGCCCCGCCGGGATGAACACTGAAGCTTTCTTT.

In DNA, the CDR3 is TGTGCCATCAGTGGGATTCTCAATCAGCCCCAGTACTTC. It is translated as CAISGILNQPQYF. The V gene is TRBV10-3, the J gene TRBJ2-5, with D hard to call. Germline V gene lookup returns CDR1 ENHRY and CDR2 SYGVKD. The V and J ends lost 4 bases and 9 bases respectively, with 15 bases between them. The CDR3 consists of 13 residues.